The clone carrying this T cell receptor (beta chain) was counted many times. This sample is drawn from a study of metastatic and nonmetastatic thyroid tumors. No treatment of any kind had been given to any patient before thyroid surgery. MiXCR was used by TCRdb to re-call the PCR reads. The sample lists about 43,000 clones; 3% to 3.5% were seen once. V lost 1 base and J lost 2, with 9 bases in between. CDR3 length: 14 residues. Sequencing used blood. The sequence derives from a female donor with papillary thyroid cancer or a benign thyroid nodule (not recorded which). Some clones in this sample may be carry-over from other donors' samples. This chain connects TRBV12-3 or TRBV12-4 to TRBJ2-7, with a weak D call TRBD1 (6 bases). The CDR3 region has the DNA TGTGCCAGCAGTTTAGACAGGGCGGCCTACGAGCAGTACTTC. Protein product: CASSLDRAAYEQYF.